Each of the 9 T cell receptor beta chains below was sequenced from the same sample in a study of blood T cell repertoires in COVID-19. Here immunoSEQ multiplex PCR was the method, and the copy in TCRdb shows in-frame clones only, minus some. The sample holds around 71,000 clones, about four fifths seen once. The sample taken for sequencing was peripheral blood. These receptor sequences come from a man between 65 and 85 years old with acute or convalescent COVID-19.

V is TRBV2 and J is TRBJ1-5; a possible D gene is TRBD1 (5 bases). CDR1 and CDR2 from the germline V gene are SNHLY and FYNNEI. The V and J ends lost 5 bases and 3 bases respectively, with 8 bases between them. The CDR3 sequence is 13 residues long. The CDR3, as DNA: TGTGCCAGCAGTCAGGGCCCCAATCAGCCCCAGCATTTT. Encoded protein: CASSQGPNQPQHF.

The chain joins TRBV30 to TRBJ1-6; D gene unclear. The germline gives CDR1 GTSNPN, CDR2 SVGIG (reference sequence). CDR3 length equals 12 residues. With 0 bases removed from V and 10 bases from J, the gap between germline ends came to 7 bases. CDR3 loop: CAWSVQQSPLHF. The DNA for the CDR3 is TGTGCCTGGAGTGTACAGCAGTCACCCCTCCACTTT.

This rearrangement joins TRBV7-2 to TRBJ1-2; TRBD1 matches at 8 bases. Germline loops: CDR1 SGHTA, CDR2 FQGNSA. This CDR3 contains 16 residues. The trim removed 0 bases at V and 8 bases at J, leaving 11 bases unmatched. In DNA form, the CDR3 reads TGTGCCAGCAGCTTAGCGGGGACAGGACTTTCGGGAGGCTACACCTTC. As protein: CASSLAGTGLSGGYTF.

This clone was detected ten times or more. CDR3 coding DNA: TGCGCCAGCAGCTTGGCAGGGATCAATAGCAATCAGCCCCAGCATTTT. Translated, it gives CASSLAGINSNQPQHF. The rearrangement links TRBV5-1 to TRBJ1-5; TRBD1 might be the D (5 bases). The V gene's germline CDR1 is SGHRS and CDR2 YFSETQ. V dropped 0 bases and J dropped 0 bases, with 10 bases sitting between them. CDR3 length equals 16 residues. The full variable domain, in which reference TRBV5-1 and TRBJ1-5 provide the parts outside the CDR3, is KAGVTQTPRYLIKTRGQQVTLSCSPISGHRSVSWYQQTPGQGLQFLFEYFSETQRNKGNFPGRFSGRQFSNSRSEMNVSTLELGDSALYLCASSLAGINSNQPQHFGDGTRLSIL.

The chain carries TRBV2 and TRBJ1-2; the D is unclear. The CDR3 totals 17 residues. V lost 5 bases, J lost 0 bases, and 19 bases lay in between. Germline CDR1 reads SNHLY; CDR2 reads FYNNEI. In DNA, the CDR3 is TGTGCCAGCAGTCAAAGCGGAGGTTCCGTATCTAACTATGGCTACACCTTC. Translated: CASSQSGGSVSNYGYTF.

The V and J genes are TRBV6-5 and TRBJ1-2, with D hard to call. The CDR3 spans 12 residues. V lost 4 bases and J lost 8, with 11 bases in between. Germline-derived CDR1 and CDR2 are MNHEY and SVGAGI. CDR3 loop: CASSSLEEGYTF. Here the CDR3 DNA reads TGTGCCAGCAGTTCCCTCGAGGAAGGCTACACCTTC.

This clone came up once. The chain recombines TRBV6-2 or TRBV6-3 with TRBJ2-2; 7 bases agree with TRBD1. The ends lost 0 bases at V and 1 base at J; junction bases unmatched: 8. CDR3 length: 18 residues. Germline CDR1 reads MNHEY; CDR2 reads SVGEGT. The CDR3 coding sequence is TGTGCCAGCAGTTACTCAGGGAAGACAGGGAGGAACACCGGGGAGCTGTTTTTT. Translating gives CASSYSGKTGRNTGELFF.

This chain joins TRBV29-1 and TRBJ1-5; D gene unclear. Germline CDR1 and CDR2: SQVTM and ANQGSEA. Trimming removed 4 bases from V and 3 bases from J, with 10 bases in between. The CDR3 extends over 13 amino acids. Here the CDR3 DNA reads TGCAGCGTTGGGGAGGCCGCCAATCAGCCCCAGCATTTT. Protein sequence: CSVGEAANQPQHF. Full variable domain (missing parts from reference TRBV29-1 and TRBJ1-5): SAVISQKPSRDICQRGTSLTIQCQVDSQVTMMFWYRQQPGQSLTLIATANQGSEATYESGFVIDKFPISRPNLTFSTLTVSNMSPEDSSIYLCSVGEAANQPQHFGDGTRLSIL.

This clone was seen a few times. The chain combines TRBV7-9 with TRBJ2-7; TRBD1 agrees at 9 bases. This CDR3 is built from 12 residues. The trim removed 5 bases at V and 4 bases at J, leaving 0 bases unmatched. The V gene's germline CDR1 is SEHNR and CDR2 FQNEAQ (reference sequence). CDR3 residues: CASSGQGYEQYF. DNA for the CDR3: TGTGCCAGCAGCGGACAGGGGTACGAGCAGTACTTC.